These 26 T cell receptor beta chains came from one sample sequenced in a study of human T cells and chemical hapten exposure. A single record per CDR3 protein comes from TCRdb applying MiXCR to the RACE reads. This table holds approximately 72,000 distinct CDR3 sequences, 11% found once. Time point noted: patch test 3, about 24 weeks after DPC sensitization. Regarding treatment: therapeutic diphenylcyclopropenone sensitization with weekly scalp DPC. This specimen was whole blood, taken in connection with sensitization to the hapten diphenylcyclopropenone (DPC). These receptors all stem from a woman in her forties or fifties with alopecia areata. Some clones in this sample may be carry-over from other donors' samples.

This clonotype appeared a few times. CDR3 nucleotides: TGTGCCGGTCGGGGTAGTAATGAAAAACTGTTTTTT. The encoded protein is CAGRGSNEKLFF. The rearrangement joins TRBV30 to TRBJ1-4; D is undetermined. Germline V CDR1 and CDR2: GTSNPN, SVGIG (reference sequence). This CDR3 region has 12 residues. Trimming stripped 8 bases from V and 4 bases from J, with 11 bases between.

This clonotype was observed a handful of times. The chain employs TRBV29-1 and TRBJ2-1; 7 positions match TRBD1. The CDR3 covers 12 residues. V lost 7 bases to trimming and J lost 7 bases; unmatched junction nucleotides: 7. Germline CDR1 reads SQVTM; CDR2 reads ANQGSEA. CDR3 in amino acids: CSGQGVLNEQFF. DNA of the CDR3: TGCAGCGGACAGGGAGTTTTGAATGAGCAGTTCTTC.

This clonotype appeared many times. The chain uses TRBV20-1 and TRBJ2-3; 13 bases fit TRBD2. Trimming cost V 6 bases and J 3 bases; bases outside gene matches: 12. Germline CDR1 and CDR2: DFQATT and SNEGSKA (reference sequence). The CDR3 has 17 residues. Here the CDR3 reads CSALTSGGASGTDTQYF. The DNA for the CDR3 is TGCAGTGCCTTAACTAGCGGGGGGGCAAGCGGAACAGATACGCAGTATTTT.

As regards this clonotype: A read error is possible here, since a much larger clone lies one base away. The chain combines TRBV9 with TRBJ1-2; the match to TRBD1 covers 8 bases. This CDR3 has 12 amino acids. V gave up 4 bases and J gave up 4 bases; unmatched junction bases: 0. Germline CDR1 and CDR2: SGDLS and YYNGEE. In nucleotides, the CDR3 is TGTGCCAGCAGCCAGGGGGCCTATGGCTACACCTTC. Protein: CASSQGAYGYTF.

This chain connects TRBV29-1 to TRBJ1-1; D call uncertain. V lost 5 bases and J 2 bases, leaving 15 bases between the germline ends. This CDR3 has 14 residues. Per the germline V gene, CDR1 is SQVTM and CDR2 is ANQGSEA. CDR3 residues: CSVPMGGRNTEAFF. The CDR3 region has the DNA TGCAGCGTTCCCATGGGAGGGCGAAACACTGAAGCTTTCTTT.

The rearrangement links TRBV20-1 to TRBJ2-7; 12 bases map to TRBD2. Germline CDR1 and CDR2: DFQATT and SNEGSKA (reference sequence). The V and J ends lost 6 bases and 6 bases, in that order; junction bases with no gene match: 6. The CDR3 consists of 13 residues. The CDR3 DNA follows: TGCAGTGCCCGACTAGCGGGAGAGGGCGAGCAGTACTTC. Translation gives CSARLAGEGEQYF.

J is TRBJ2-3 and V is TRBV20-1; 8 bases are shared with TRBD1. CDR3 length equals 14 residues. V gave up 4 bases and J gave up 1 base; unmatched junction bases: 4. Germline-derived CDR1 and CDR2 are DFQATT and SNEGSKA (reference sequence). The CDR3 reads CSAKPGQGTDTQYF. The CDR3 DNA reads TGCAGTGCTAAACCGGGACAGGGCACAGATACGCAGTATTTT.

Ten or more counts support this clonotype. The V call is TRBV28, the J call TRBJ1-5; TRBD1 agrees at 7 bases. V was clipped by 3 bases and J by 7 bases; unmatched bases: 6. The CDR3 length is 14 residues. Germline lookup yields CDR1 MDHEN and CDR2 SYDVKM. The CDR3 DNA follows: TGTGCCAGCAGTTTCACAGGGGCGAGCCAGCCCCAGCATTTT. Encoded protein: CASSFTGASQPQHF. The variable domain in full, completed from reference TRBV28 and TRBJ1-5, reads DVKVTQSSRYLVKRTGEKVFLECVQDMDHENMFWYRQDPGLGLRLIYFSYDVKMKEKGDIPEGYSVSREKKERFSLILESASTNQTSMYLCASSFTGASQPQHFGDGTRLSIL.

This rearrangement joins TRBV20-1 to TRBJ2-7; no definite D call. The V gene lost 5 bases and the J gene lost 6 bases, with 11 bases spanning the gap. Germline V lookup: CDR1 DFQATT, CDR2 SNEGSKA (reference sequence). The CDR3 loop spans 11 amino acids. CDR3 protein: CSAFGRVEQYF. CDR3 nucleotide sequence: TGCAGTGCTTTCGGGCGAGTCGAGCAGTACTTC.

At least ten counts were recorded for this clonotype. The V gene is TRBV20-1, the J gene TRBJ2-1; 14 bases line up with TRBD2. Per germline, CDR1 DFQATT and CDR2 SNEGSKA (reference sequence). The CDR3 contains 14 residues. V shed 5 bases, J shed 6 bases, and the junction held 3 bases outside the gene matches. As DNA, the CDR3 is TGCAGTGCTCCGGGACTAGCGGGAGTCAATGAGCAGTTCTTC. It is translated as CSAPGLAGVNEQFF.

This clonotype was counted a few times. The CDR3 is CASSLVAGSEQFF. The CDR3 coding sequence is TGTGCCAGCAGCTTAGTGGCCGGATCTGAGCAGTTCTTC. The chain uses TRBV11-1 and TRBJ2-1; D ambiguous. CDR1 and CDR2 from the germline V gene are SGHAT and FQDESV (reference sequence). Trimming cost V 1 base and J 9 bases, with 10 bases left between them. The CDR3 contains 13 residues.

This chain connects TRBV6-2 or TRBV6-3 to TRBJ2-1; D remains unclear. Trimming removed 4 bases at V and 5 bases at J, with 9 bases between. The CDR3 spans 13 residues. In germline, CDR1 is MNHEY, CDR2 SVGEGT. CDR3 loop: CASSFDSNNEQFF. CDR3 sequence (DNA): TGTGCCAGCAGTTTCGACTCAAACAATGAGCAGTTCTTC.

For this clonotype: This may be a read error, as it is one base from a much larger clone. The rearrangement links TRBV9 to TRBJ2-7; no definite D call. This CDR3 is built from 12 residues. CDR1 and CDR2 (germline): SGDLS, YYNGEE. Trimming removed 7 bases at V and 6 bases at J, with 14 bases between. For the CDR3, the DNA is TGTGCCAGCGGCCGGGCACCCTGCGAGCAGTACTTC. Amino acids: CASGRAPCEQYF.

The V gene is TRBV23-1, the J gene TRBJ2-2; D not certain. TRBV23-1 is sorted into the ORF group, with uncertain function. The CDR3 runs 16 residues. V was cut by 0 bases and J by 5 bases, with 13 bases left in between. CDR3 amino acids: CASSQSRRDFTGELFF. The CDR3 nucleotides read TGCGCCAGCAGTCAATCGCGGCGTGATTTTACCGGGGAGCTGTTTTTT.

This clonotype was seen only a few times. The V and J genes are TRBV12-3 or TRBV12-4 and TRBJ2-1; 7 nucleotides align to TRBD1. Trimming cost V 7 bases and J 5 bases; bases outside gene matches: 8. CDR3 size: 14 residues. The CDR3 region is CASNPGQPNNEQFF. CDR3 in DNA: TGTGCCAGCAACCCGGGACAGCCTAACAATGAGCAGTTCTTC.

This clonotype was seen ten or more times. V gene TRBV5-1 combines with J gene TRBJ1-1, with D perhaps TRBD1 (6 bases). Germline V gene lookup returns CDR1 SGHRS and CDR2 YFSETQ. The CDR3 covers 13 residues. With 5 bases removed from V and 1 base from J, the gap between germline ends came to 9 bases. CDR3 sequence (DNA): TGCGCCAGCAGTAGGACAGAGAACACTGAAGCTTTCTTT. Its translation is CASSRTENTEAFF.

Ten or more counts support this clonotype. The rearrangement uses TRBV29-1 and TRBJ1-1, with a tentative D call TRBD1 (5 bases). V was pared by 4 bases and J by 10 bases, with 13 bases between. This CDR3 has 11 residues. Germline V gene lookup returns CDR1 SQVTM and CDR2 ANQGSEA. As DNA, the CDR3 is TGCAGCGTTGCCCGAGGGGAAGCAGCTTTCTTT. Translating gives CSVARGEAAFF.

Details on this clonotype: This clone may be a read error of a much larger clone one base away. The V and J genes are TRBV6-4 and TRBJ1-1; no clear D. Per germline, CDR1 MRHNA and CDR2 SNTAGT. CDR3 length: 18 amino acids. CDR3 amino acids: CTSSDPRPHGRLNTEAFF. CDR3 sequence (DNA): TGTACCAGCAGTGACCCGAGACCCCATGGACGTTTGAACACTGAAGCTTTCTTT.

This chain uses TRBV9 with TRBJ1-1, with D possibly TRBD1 on 5 matching bases. CDR3 size: 14 residues. The V gene's germline CDR1 is SGDLS and CDR2 YYNGEE. The V end was cut by 0 bases, the J end by 1 base, with 7 bases between. The CDR3 spells CASSVVDKNTEAFF. In DNA form, the CDR3 reads TGTGCCAGCAGCGTAGTGGACAAGAACACTGAAGCTTTCTTT.

This clonotype was counted ten times or more. CDR3 loop: CASSQFQHASYEQYF. CDR3 nucleotide sequence: TGCGCCAGCAGCCAATTTCAGCATGCCTCCTACGAGCAGTACTTC. The chain joins TRBV4-1 to TRBJ2-7; D is unresolved. The CDR3 is made up of 15 amino acids. Germline V CDR1 and CDR2: MGHRA, YSYEKL. The V and J ends lost 2 bases and 0 bases respectively, with 11 bases between them.

This clonotype was picked up a small number of times. The chain couples TRBV11-2 to TRBJ2-7; either TRBD1 or TRBD2 may fit D (5 bases each). Germline CDR1 reads SGHAT; CDR2 reads FQNNGV. The length of the CDR3 is 16 residues. Trimming pared 3 bases from V and 2 bases from J, leaving 17 bases between. The CDR3 sequence is CASSFPGRSITYEQYF. In DNA, the CDR3 is TGTGCCAGCAGCTTCCCGGGACGGAGTATCACCTACGAGCAGTACTTC.

This clonotype showed up many times. This rearrangement joins TRBV18 to TRBJ1-5, with D perhaps matching TRBD1 (5 bases). Germline CDR1 and CDR2: KGHSH and LQKENI. This CDR3 has 16 amino acids. V lost 2 bases to trimming and J lost 3 bases, with 14 bases between them. The CDR3 here is CASSPGQGLINQPQHF. The CDR3 region has the DNA TGTGCCAGCTCACCAGGGCAGGGCCTGATCAATCAGCCCCAGCATTTT.

This clonotype turned up a few times. This chain connects TRBV7-2 to TRBJ2-2; D is undetermined. This CDR3 is built from 13 residues. V was shortened by 11 bases and J by 0 bases, with 10 bases between the two germline ends. CDR1 SGHTA and CDR2 FQGNSA come from the germline V gene. DNA of the CDR3: TGTGCCGGAGAAGGTTCGAACACCGGGGAGCTGTTTTTT. Translating it yields CAGEGSNTGELFF.

This clonotype has a count of ten or more. This chain connects TRBV18 to TRBJ2-5, with TRBD1 matching over 7 bases. CDR3 length: 16 residues. CDR1 is KGHSH, CDR2 LQKENI, per germline. V lost 3 bases and J lost 2; bases outside the gene matches: 9. CDR3 in amino acids: CASSPGDRLVQETQYF. CDR3 sequence (DNA): TGTGCCAGCTCACCCGGGGACAGATTGGTACAAGAGACCCAGTACTTC. The full variable domain, in which reference TRBV18 and TRBJ2-5 provide the parts outside the CDR3, is NAGVMQNPRHLVRRRGQEARLRCSPMKGHSHVYWYRQLPEEGLKFMVYLQKENIIDESGMPKERFSAEFPKEGPSILRIQQVVRGDSAAYFCASSPGDRLVQETQYFGPGTRLLVL.

This clonotype occurred a few times. V gene TRBV7-9 combines with J gene TRBJ1-4; D may be TRBD1 (5 bases). Germline CDR1 SEHNR, CDR2 FQNEAQ (reference sequence). The V gene lost 2 bases and the J gene lost 6 bases, with 13 bases spanning the gap. The CDR3 loop spans 15 amino acids. As DNA, the CDR3 is TGTGCCAGCAGCTTACAGGGCGTAATTTATGAAAAACTGTTTTTT. This encodes CASSLQGVIYEKLFF.

The CDR3 nucleotides read TGCAGCGTTACCCATTGGGCGGGAGCCGCAGAGACCCAGTACTTC. This codes for CSVTHWAGAAETQYF. The chain combines TRBV29-1 with TRBJ2-5; 7 positions match TRBD2. The CDR3 is 15 amino acids. V lost 5 bases, J lost 4 bases, and 13 bases stayed unmatched. Germline CDR1 reads SQVTM; CDR2 reads ANQGSEA.